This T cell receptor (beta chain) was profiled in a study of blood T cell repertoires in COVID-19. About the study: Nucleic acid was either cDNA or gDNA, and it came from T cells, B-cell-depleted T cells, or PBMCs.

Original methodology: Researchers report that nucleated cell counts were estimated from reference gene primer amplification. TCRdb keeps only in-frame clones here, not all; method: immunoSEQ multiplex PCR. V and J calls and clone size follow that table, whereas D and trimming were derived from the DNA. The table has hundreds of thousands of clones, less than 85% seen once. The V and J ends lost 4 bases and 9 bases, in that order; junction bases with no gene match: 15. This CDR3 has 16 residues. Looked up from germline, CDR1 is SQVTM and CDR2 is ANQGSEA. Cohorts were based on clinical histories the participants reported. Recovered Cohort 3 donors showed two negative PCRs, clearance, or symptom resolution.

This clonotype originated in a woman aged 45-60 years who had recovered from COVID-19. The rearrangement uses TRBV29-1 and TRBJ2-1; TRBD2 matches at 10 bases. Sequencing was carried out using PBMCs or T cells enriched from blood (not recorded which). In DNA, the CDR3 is TGCAGCGTTGCGGACAGCCTAGCGGGAGCTACAGGTGAGCAGTTCTTC. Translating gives CSVADSLAGATGEQFF.